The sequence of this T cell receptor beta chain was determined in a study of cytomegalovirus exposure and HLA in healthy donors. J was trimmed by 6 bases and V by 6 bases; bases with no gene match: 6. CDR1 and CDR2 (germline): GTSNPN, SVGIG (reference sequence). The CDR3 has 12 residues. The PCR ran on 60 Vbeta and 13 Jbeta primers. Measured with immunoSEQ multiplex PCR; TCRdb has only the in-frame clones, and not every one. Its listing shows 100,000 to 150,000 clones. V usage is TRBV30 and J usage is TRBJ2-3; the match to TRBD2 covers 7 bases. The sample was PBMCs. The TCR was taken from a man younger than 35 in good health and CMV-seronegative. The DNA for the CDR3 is TGTGCCTGTGGGGAGGGGCGGGATACGCAGTATTTT. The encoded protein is CACGEGRDTQYF.